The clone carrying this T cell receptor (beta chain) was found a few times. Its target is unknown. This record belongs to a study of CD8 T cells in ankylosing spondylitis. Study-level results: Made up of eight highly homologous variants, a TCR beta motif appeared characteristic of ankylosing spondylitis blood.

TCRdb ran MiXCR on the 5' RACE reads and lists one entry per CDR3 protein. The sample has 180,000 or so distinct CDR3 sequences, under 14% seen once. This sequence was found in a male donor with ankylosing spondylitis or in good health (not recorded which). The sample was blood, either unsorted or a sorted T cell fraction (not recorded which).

The CDR3 region has the DNA TGCGCCAGCAGCTTGGCCGGGAGGGATCAAGAGACCCAGTACTTC. Its protein is CASSLAGRDQETQYF. The chain joins TRBV5-1 to TRBJ2-5; 8 bases are a match to TRBD2. There are 15 residues in the CDR3. V trimming: 0 bases; J trimming: 2 bases; junction bases outside the gene matches: 3. Germline assignment: CDR1 SGHRS and CDR2 YFSETQ.